The 10 T cell receptor beta chains presented below share a single source sample, sequenced in a study of T cells in Graves' hyperthyroidism and ophthalmopathy. RNA transcripts served as the template for amplifying TCR beta CDR3 regions. Primed by the HTBI set, a first-round RT-PCR was run on the TCR CDR3. TCRdb reprocessed the multiplex PCR reads via MiXCR and lists one record per CDR3 protein. This table holds about 570,000 distinct CDR3 sequences, around 13% found once. Sequencing was carried out using blood. The receptors here all came from a woman aged 40 to 55 with Graves' hyperthyroidism.

This clonotype came up many times. The chain joins TRBV9 to TRBJ2-2; unclear D gene. The CDR3 totals 15 residues. Trimming left V 0 bases short and J 4 bases short, with 10 bases between. Germline V gene sequence: CDR1 SGDLS, CDR2 YYNGEE. CDR3 sequence: CASSVGHQATGELFF. For the CDR3, the DNA is TGTGCCAGCAGCGTAGGGCACCAGGCCACCGGGGAGCTGTTTTTT. Full variable domain (rest looked up from reference TRBV9 and TRBJ2-2): DSGVTQTPKHLITATGQRVTLRCSPRSGDLSVYWYQQSLDQGLQFLIQYYNGEERAKGNILERFSAQQFPDLHSELNLSSLELGDSALYFCASSVGHQATGELFFGEGSRLTVL.

The V call is TRBV2, the J call TRBJ2-7; 7 bases fit TRBD1. Germline assignment: CDR1 SNHLY and CDR2 FYNNEI. V was pared by 6 bases and J by 7 bases, with 6 bases of the junction left unmatched. The CDR3 covers 12 residues. The CDR3 loop is CASRGTEGEQYF. Here the CDR3 DNA reads TGTGCCAGCAGGGGGACAGAGGGGGAGCAGTACTTC.

J is TRBJ2-1 and V is TRBV20-1; 9 nucleotides line up with TRBD2. Trimming removed 3 bases from V and 5 bases from J; junction bases left unmatched: 2. Germline V gene lookup returns CDR1 DFQATT and CDR2 SNEGSKA (reference sequence). This CDR3 region has 13 residues. For the CDR3, the DNA is TGCAGTGCTAGCTCTAGCGGGGACAATGAGCAGTTCTTC. This translates into CSASSSGDNEQFF.

This clonotype came up a few times. V and J are TRBV4-1 and TRBJ2-3, with 13 bases that match TRBD2. This CDR3 is built from 20 residues. Germline lookup yields CDR1 MGHRA and CDR2 YSYEKL. The trim removed 3 bases at V and 6 bases at J, leaving 18 bases unmatched. CDR3 in amino acids: CASSHDFTGTSGNPRDTQYF. The DNA for the CDR3 is TGCGCCAGCAGCCATGATTTCACAGGGACTAGCGGGAACCCCAGGGATACGCAGTATTTT.

This clonotype was recorded many times. This chain connects TRBV28 to TRBJ2-7; perhaps TRBD1 as D (5 bases). Germline V gene sequence: CDR1 MDHEN, CDR2 SYDVKM. V was clipped by 3 bases and J by 6 bases, with 12 bases between them. The CDR3 runs to 13 residues. CDR3 sequence reads: CASSLARAREQYF. DNA of the CDR3: TGTGCCAGCAGTTTGGCCAGGGCCCGCGAGCAGTACTTC. The whole variable domain, filled in from reference TRBV28 and TRBJ2-7, reads DVKVTQSSRYLVKRTGEKVFLECVQDMDHENMFWYRQDPGLGLRLIYFSYDVKMKEKGDIPEGYSVSREKKERFSLILESASTNQTSMYLCASSLARAREQYFGPGTRLTVT.

In this sample, this clonotype turned up a few times. V is TRBV12-3 or TRBV12-4 and J is TRBJ2-3; 9 positions match TRBD1. This CDR3 comprises 15 residues. V dropped 5 bases and J dropped 6; count of bases not matched to a gene: 9. CDR3 sequence: CASSPGQGWADTQYF. The CDR3 DNA follows: TGTGCCAGCAGTCCGGGACAGGGTTGGGCGGATACGCAGTATTTT.

This clonotype was seen at least ten times. V and J are TRBV28 and TRBJ2-3; the match to TRBD2 covers 9 bases. This CDR3 comprises 15 residues. Germline V gene data show CDR1 as MDHEN and CDR2 as SYDVKM. J lost 0 bases, V lost 11 bases, and 9 bases had no gene match. The CDR3 sequence: CAFHTGTSSTDTQYF. CDR3 DNA sequence: TGTGCCTTTCATACCGGGACTAGCAGCACAGATACGCAGTATTTT.

This clonotype was counted between two and nine times. The rearrangement links TRBV20-1 to TRBJ2-1; the D is unclear. Germline lookup yields CDR1 DFQATT and CDR2 SNEGSKA (reference sequence). The CDR3 totals 12 residues. Trimming shortened V by 2 bases and J by 4 bases, and 6 bases separated the two germline ends. CDR3: CSARPRYNEQFF. The DNA for the CDR3 is TGCAGTGCTAGACCACGTTACAATGAGCAGTTCTTC.

CDR3 sequence reads: CASSLAGGSATYNEQFF. CDR3 in DNA: TGCGCCAGCAGCTTGGCCGGAGGTAGCGCTACATACAATGAGCAGTTCTTC. The chain couples TRBV5-1 to TRBJ2-1; a weak D match, TRBD2 (5 bases). Trimming shortened V by 0 bases and J by 4 bases, and 17 bases separated the two germline ends. Germline lookup yields CDR1 SGHRS and CDR2 YFSETQ. There are 17 residues in the CDR3.

This clonotype was found many times. The chain links TRBV20-1 to TRBJ2-7, with TRBD1 identical over 11 bases. The J segment lost 5 bases and the V segment lost 2 bases, leaving 5 bases of the junction unmatched. The CDR3 covers 14 residues. Germline CDR1 reads DFQATT; CDR2 reads SNEGSKA (reference sequence). CDR3 in amino acids: CSARRTGGSDEQYF. DNA of the CDR3: TGCAGTGCTAGACGGACAGGGGGCAGCGACGAGCAGTACTTC.